This TCR beta chain came from a study of shared clonotypes between healthy human individuals. General observations from the study: Across a few donors, naive CD4 shared roughly 5.1%, naive CD8 around 3.8%, memory CD4 roughly 2.2%, memory CD8 0.35% to 0.5%.

With respect to this clone: What it binds is not known.

The assay was immunoSEQ multiplex PCR, and TCRdb's table has in-frame clones only and misses some. There are approximately 2,300,000 clones in the sample; 85% to 95% occur only once, and about 0.41% lies in the top ten. CD4+ cells were split into CD45RA+ naive and CD45RA-negative memory subsets. The receptor was derived from a man aged 18 to 30 in good health. Some clones in this sample may be carry-over from other donors' samples. Sequenced: naive CD4+ T cells from PBMCs. As to subset: CD45RA+ positively selected.

The CDR3 protein is CASSQGQGYSNQPQHF. Here the CDR3 DNA reads TGTGCCAGCTCGCAGGGACAGGGATATAGCAATCAGCCCCAGCATTTT. This rearrangement joins TRBV18 to TRBJ1-5; 9 bases match TRBD1. The CDR3 has 16 amino acids. Per germline, CDR1 KGHSH and CDR2 LQKENI. The V gene end was trimmed by 6 bases and the J gene end by 0 bases; junction bases not matched to a gene: 6.